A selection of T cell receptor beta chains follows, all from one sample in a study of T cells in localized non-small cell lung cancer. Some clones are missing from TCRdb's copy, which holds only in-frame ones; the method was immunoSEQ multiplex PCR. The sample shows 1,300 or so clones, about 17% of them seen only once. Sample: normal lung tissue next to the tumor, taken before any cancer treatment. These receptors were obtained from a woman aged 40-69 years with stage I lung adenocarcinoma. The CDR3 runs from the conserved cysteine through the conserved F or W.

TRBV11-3	CASSSWTGPSSYEQYF
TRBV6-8	CASCLSGGRTDTQYF
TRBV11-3	CASSSSDRGSYEQYF
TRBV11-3	CASSQGETQETQYF
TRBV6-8	CASSGTMAYEQYF
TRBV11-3	CASSLRQNNSPLHF
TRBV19	CASNWYTGGDTEAFF
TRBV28	CASSWEARGGSDYEQYF
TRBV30	CAWGGFGPGNTIYF
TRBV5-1	CASSPREGSAREQFF
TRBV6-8	CASSYSSRLNNEQFF
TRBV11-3	CASSQVATSGGQETQYF
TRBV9	CASSVSGTTSTDTQYF
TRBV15	CATSRDLGGSPLHF
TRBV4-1	CASSEGTATEAFF
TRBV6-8	CASSHRPSGVRNQPQHF
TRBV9	CASTGQATEKLFF
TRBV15	CATSREARTSTDTQYF
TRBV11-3	CASSADRSNYGYTF
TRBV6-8	CASSAQGGTGELFF
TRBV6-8	CASSPAGTSYEQYF
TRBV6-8	CASSPGTAGANVLTF
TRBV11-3	CASSIIGTSGGRSYNEQFF
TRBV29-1	CSARATGANVLTF
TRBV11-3	CASRRQVGGGMMNTEAFF
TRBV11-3	CASSLAGGNQPQHF
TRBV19	CASSIIVAPSSYNEQFF
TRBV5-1	CASSWGTGNTEAFF
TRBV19	CASSIDRGGTYNEQFF
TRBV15	CATSRGGQGKETQYF
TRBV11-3	CASSSSGGIYGYTF
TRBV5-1	CASSLAQGGEKLFF
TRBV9	CASSPGGGQGTSDTQYF
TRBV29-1	CSVAAREGTEAFF
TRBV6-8	CASSDSTSGGSEQFF
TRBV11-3	CASSLDLQGQETQYF
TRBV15	CATSRWDPTNNEQFF
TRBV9	CASSTRDYDNEQFF
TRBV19	CASSIGLTSYGYTF
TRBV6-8	CASRTTGGYNSPLHF
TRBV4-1	CASSQEPGGSAGELFF
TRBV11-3	CASSPTEDRGQVSPLHF
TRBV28	CASSFAPNYGYTF
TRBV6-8	CASSDGTGGSEKLFF
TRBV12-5	CASGPGTSEQYF
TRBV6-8	CASSRPTGENSPLHF